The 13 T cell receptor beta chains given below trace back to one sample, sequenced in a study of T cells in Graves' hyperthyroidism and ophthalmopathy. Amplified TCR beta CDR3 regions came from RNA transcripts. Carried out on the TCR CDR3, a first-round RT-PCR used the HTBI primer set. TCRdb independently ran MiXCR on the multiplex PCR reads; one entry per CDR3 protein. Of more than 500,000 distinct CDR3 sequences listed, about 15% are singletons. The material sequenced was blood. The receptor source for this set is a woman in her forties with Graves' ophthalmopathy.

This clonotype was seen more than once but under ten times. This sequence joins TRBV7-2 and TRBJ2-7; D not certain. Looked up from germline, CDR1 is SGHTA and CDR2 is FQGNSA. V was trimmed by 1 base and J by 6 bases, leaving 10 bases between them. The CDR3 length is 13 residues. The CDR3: CASSLGSGREQYF. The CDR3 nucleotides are TGTGCCAGCAGCTTAGGTTCGGGTCGCGAGCAGTACTTC.

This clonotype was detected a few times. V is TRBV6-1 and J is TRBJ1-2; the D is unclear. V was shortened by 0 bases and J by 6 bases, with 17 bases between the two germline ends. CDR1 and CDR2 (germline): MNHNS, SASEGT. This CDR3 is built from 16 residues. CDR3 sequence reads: CASSEALWAEINGYTF. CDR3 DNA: TGTGCCAGCAGTGAAGCGCTATGGGCGGAAATTAATGGCTACACCTTC.

For the CDR3, the DNA is TGTGCCAGCAGCCCCGTGGTCGGACGGGCCAAGGGGCCCGGGGCCAACGTCCTGACTTTC. Translation: CASSPVVGRAKGPGANVLTF. The chain uses TRBV25-1 and TRBJ2-6, with D perhaps matching TRBD1 (5 bases). V shed 6 bases and J shed 4 bases, with 28 bases lying between them. The V gene's germline CDR1 is MGHDK and CDR2 SYGVNS. CDR3 length: 20 amino acids.

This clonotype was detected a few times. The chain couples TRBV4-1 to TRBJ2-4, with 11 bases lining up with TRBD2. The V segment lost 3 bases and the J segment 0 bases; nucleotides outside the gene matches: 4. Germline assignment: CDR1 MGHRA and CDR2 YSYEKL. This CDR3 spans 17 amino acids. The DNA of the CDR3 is TGCGCCAGCAGCCACCCCGGGACTAGCGGAGCCAAAAACATTCAGTACTTC. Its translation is CASSHPGTSGAKNIQYF.

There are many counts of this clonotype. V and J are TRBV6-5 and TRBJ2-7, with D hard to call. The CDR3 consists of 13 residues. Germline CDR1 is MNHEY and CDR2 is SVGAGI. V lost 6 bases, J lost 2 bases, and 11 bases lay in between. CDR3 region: CASRKSATYEQYF. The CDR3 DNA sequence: TGTGCCAGCAGAAAGTCAGCCACCTACGAGCAGTACTTC.

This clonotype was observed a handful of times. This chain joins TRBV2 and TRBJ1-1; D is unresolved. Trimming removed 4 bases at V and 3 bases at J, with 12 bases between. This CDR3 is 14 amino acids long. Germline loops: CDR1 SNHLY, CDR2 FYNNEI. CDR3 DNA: TGTGCCAGCAGTGGGGCGGAATGGGACACTGAAGCTTTCTTT. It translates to CASSGAEWDTEAFF.

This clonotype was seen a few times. CDR3 in amino acids: CASSLGLRSSGRAKNIQYF. CDR3 DNA: TGTGCCAGCAGCCTTGGTTTGCGGAGTAGCGGGAGAGCCAAAAACATTCAGTACTTC. The chain employs TRBV12-3 or TRBV12-4 and TRBJ2-4; 9 nucleotides line up with TRBD2. After removal of 6 bases from V and 0 bases from J, the junction contained 15 bases not matched to a gene. The CDR3 is 19 amino acids.

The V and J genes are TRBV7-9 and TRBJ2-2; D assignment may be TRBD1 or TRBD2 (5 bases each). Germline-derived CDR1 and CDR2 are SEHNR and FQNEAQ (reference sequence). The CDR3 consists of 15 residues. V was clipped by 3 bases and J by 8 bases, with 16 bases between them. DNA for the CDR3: TGTGCCAGCAGCTTGACTCGGGACCTAGGAGGGGAGCTGTTTTTT. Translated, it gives CASSLTRDLGGELFF.

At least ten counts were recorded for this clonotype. CDR3 loop: CASSLGSGSPGELFF. The CDR3 DNA follows: TGTGCCAGCAGCTTAGGGAGCGGGAGCCCCGGGGAGCTGTTTTTT. This chain links TRBV11-2 with TRBJ2-2, with TRBD2 matching over 8 bases. V lost 1 base to trimming and J lost 6 bases; unmatched junction nucleotides: 4. The CDR3 runs to 15 residues. The V gene's germline CDR1 is SGHAT and CDR2 FQNNGV.

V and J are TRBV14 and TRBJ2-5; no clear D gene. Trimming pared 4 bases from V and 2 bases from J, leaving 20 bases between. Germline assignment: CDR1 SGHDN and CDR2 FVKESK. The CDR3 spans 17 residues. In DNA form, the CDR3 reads TGTGCCAGCAGCCCCCAAGTTACCCACATCGTTCAAGAGACCCAGTACTTC. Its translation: CASSPQVTHIVQETQYF.

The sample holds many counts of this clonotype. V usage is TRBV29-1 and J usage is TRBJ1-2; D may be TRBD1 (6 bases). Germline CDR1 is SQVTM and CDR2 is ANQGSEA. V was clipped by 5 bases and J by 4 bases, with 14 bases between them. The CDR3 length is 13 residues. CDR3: CSVLTGTLYGYTF. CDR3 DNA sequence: TGCAGCGTTTTAACAGGGACTCTCTATGGCTACACCTTC. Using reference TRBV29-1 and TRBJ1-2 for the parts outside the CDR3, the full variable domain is SAVISQKPSRDICQRGTSLTIQCQVDSQVTMMFWYRQQPGQSLTLIATANQGSEATYESGFVIDKFPISRPNLTFSTLTVSNMSPEDSSIYLCSVLTGTLYGYTFGSGTRLTVV.

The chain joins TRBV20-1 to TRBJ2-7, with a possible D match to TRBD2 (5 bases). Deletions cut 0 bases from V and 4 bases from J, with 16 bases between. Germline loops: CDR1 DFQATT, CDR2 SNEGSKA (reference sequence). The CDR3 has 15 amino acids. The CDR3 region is CSARDAYGSDYEQYF. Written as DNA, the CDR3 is TGCAGTGCTAGAGATGCCTATGGGAGCGATTACGAGCAGTACTTC.

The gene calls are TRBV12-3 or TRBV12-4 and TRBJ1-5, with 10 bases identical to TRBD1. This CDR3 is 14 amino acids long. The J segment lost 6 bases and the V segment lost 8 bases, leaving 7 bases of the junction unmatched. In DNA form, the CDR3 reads TGTGCCAGCGGGGGACAGGGGAACGGTCAGCCCCAGCATTTT. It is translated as CASGGQGNGQPQHF.